This TCR beta chain was obtained from a study of shared clonotypes between healthy human individuals (dated by TCRdb to the early 2020s). Broadly, across the study: A couple of women and a few men aged 18 to 49 years were included in the cohort. Per donor, three plates each were used for CD4 naive and CD4 memory, two for CD8 naive, and one for CD8 memory. Different laboratories and diverse techniques were used to prepare libraries and sequence TCR repertoires, to increase sequencing depth and limit assay-specific biases. Per donor, leukapheresis produced somewhere between about 0.9 and 9.5 billion PBMCs. To estimate repertoire size and how much clonotype sharing occurs between individuals, the study deeply sequenced the blood TCR repertoires of 5 or 6 healthy adults. Study-wide conclusions, independent of this receptor: Pairwise subsampling indicated that sequencing depth was expected to affect the degree of clonotype sharing among donors. Compared with non-shared clonotypes, clonotypes shared by all four sorted-subset donors had higher generation probabilities. Naive subsets generally had larger estimated clonotype richness than memory subsets. The small number of donors limited the genetic and exposure-history diversity represented. Sampling was limited to blood, and TCR repertoires in tissue likely differ from TCR repertoires in blood. When several donors were compared, the shared fraction of clonotypes was about 5.5% for naive CD4, about 4% for naive CD8, roughly 2.5% for memory CD4, and about 0.36% for memory CD8. Even with the large sequencing depth, rarefaction of the sorted-subset datasets indicated that sequencing was incomplete.

This clone was detected only once. The specificity of this receptor is unknown. The sample holds no much larger clone one base away, and base qualities are not on file. TCR CDR3 regions were amplified from genomic DNA by multiplex PCR using the deep immunoSEQ assay. Extracted genomic DNA from each cell subset was distributed evenly across all wells of several immunoSEQ 96-well plates, and each plate was treated as a replicate. For sorted subsets, about 200 ng genomic DNA, equal to approximately 30,000 T cell genomes, was loaded into each replicate PCR. The purified libraries were quantified using a Qubit 3.0 fluorometer, sized with a Bioanalyzer 2100, and then quantified again using the KAPA Library Quantification kit. Every immunoSEQ 96-well plate was sequenced on a dedicated single-read 150-cycle Illumina NextSeq 550 flow cell. In the paper's pipeline: Because only junctional sequences without quality scores were contained in the immunoSEQ output, filtering matching that applied to full-length reads could not be performed. To assign V/J genes and CDR3, sequences were annotated against IMGT germline references using PyIR, a Python wrapper for IgBLAST v1.9. Reads with weak V/J assignments (E-value above 1e-6), missing CDR3, stop codons, out-of-frame junctions, or ambiguous translated residues were removed. V3J clonotypes were defined by identical inferred V gene, J gene, and CDR3 amino acid sequence. Percentage overlap between repertoires was calculated by dividing the number of shared unique clonotypes by the size of the smaller repertoire. Three approaches were used to assess repertoire richness: RTK rarefaction, the Chao1 estimator, and Recon v2.1 estimates of unobserved clonotypes. Generation probabilities were computed with OLGA for all TCRbeta clonotypes obtained by the gDNA method from several donors. TCRdb holds this immuneACCESS table with in-frame rearrangements only. Some clones are missing; in checked studies, unresolved V genes explain under half, and the rest has no known cause. Clone size and V and J calls were adopted from that table, with D and trimming inferred from the DNA. The sample includes over 2,000,000 clones, with about 93% observed a single time. The top ten hold around 1.7% of the sample.

CDR1 and CDR2 (SGHTA, FQGNSA) derive from the germline V gene. From the cysteine up to the phenylalanine, the CDR3 has a length of 14 residues. CDR3 DNA is the only sequence kept; it has 42 bases, read in frame from the first base. The junction shows trimming of 5 bases on V and 2 bases on J, and the gene matches do not reach 4 bases of it. CD8 naive samples consisted of CD45RO-negative cells that were positively selected for CCR7, yielding a CD45RA+CCR7+ population without TemRA cells. The donors were healthy, HIV-negative adults who had no recently reported acute infections or vaccinations. All donors were Caucasian adults living in Nashville, Tennessee, USA. After blood collection by leukapheresis, PBMCs were isolated using Ficoll-Histopaque density gradient centrifugation and then cryopreserved in the vapor phase of liquid nitrogen. Analytical flow cytometry was used to check the purity and quantity of each magnetically sorted T cell population. Genomic DNA was isolated from every sorted fraction and measured by UV absorbance on a Nanodrop 2000c.

The receptor comes from a man younger than 30 in good health. Some clones in this sample may be carry-over from other donors' samples. The rearrangement joined TRBV7-2 to TRBJ2-7; 9 nucleotides in the junction match TRBD2. The sample taken for sequencing was naive CD8+ T cells from PBMCs. Taken with the paper, the label for cell subset or site translates to: CD45RA+CCR7+. CDR3 reads: CASSPGLAPYEQYF. The DNA is as follows: TGTGCCAGCAGCCCGGGACTAGCCCCCTACGAGCAGTACTTC.